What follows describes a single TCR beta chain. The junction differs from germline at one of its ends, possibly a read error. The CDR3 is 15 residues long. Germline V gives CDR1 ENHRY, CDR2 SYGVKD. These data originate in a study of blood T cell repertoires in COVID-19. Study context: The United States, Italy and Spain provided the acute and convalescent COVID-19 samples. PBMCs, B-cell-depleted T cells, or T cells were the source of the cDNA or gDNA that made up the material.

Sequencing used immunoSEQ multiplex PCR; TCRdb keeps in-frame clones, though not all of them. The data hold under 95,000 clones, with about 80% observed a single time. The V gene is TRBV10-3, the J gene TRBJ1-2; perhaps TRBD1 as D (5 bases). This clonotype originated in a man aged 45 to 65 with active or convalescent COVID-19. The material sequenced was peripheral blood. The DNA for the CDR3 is TGTGCCATCACTGAGGTCGAAGGGGTCCCTTATGGCTACACCTTC. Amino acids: CAITEVEGVPYGYTF.